Presented here are 16 T cell receptor beta chains from one specimen sequenced in a study of shared clonotypes between healthy human individuals (dated by TCRdb to 2019 to 2021). The library was generated by the immunoSEQ multiplex PCR assay. In TCRdb, the immuneACCESS table is reduced to in-frame sequences with V and J assigned. These tables do not hold every clone; where another copy was compared, an unresolved V gene accounts for under half, and the others remain unexplained. The sample includes around 2,000,000 clones, with 85% to 95% observed a single time. 0.13% of the sample goes to the ten largest clones. Sequenced: naive CD4+ T cells sorted from blood. The meaning of the sample's cell subset or site label: CD45RA+ positively selected. The receptors shown here come from a man aged 18 to 29 in good health.

The V gene is TRBV30, the J gene TRBJ1-1; the D gene is possibly TRBD1 (5 bases). The CDR3 has 12 residues. Germline V lookup: CDR1 GTSNPN, CDR2 SVGIG (reference sequence). Between the trimmed V and J ends, which lost 0 bases and 7 bases, there was a span of 9 bases. DNA for the CDR3: TGTGCCTGGAGTGTGGGAAGGGGTGAAGCTTTCTTT. Translating it yields CAWSVGRGEAFF.

There are a few counts of this clone. This sequence joins TRBV7-2 and TRBJ2-1; 7 bases map to TRBD2. The J segment lost 4 bases and the V segment lost 1 base, leaving 4 bases of the junction unmatched. The CDR3 extends over 15 amino acids. The V gene's germline CDR1 is SGHTA and CDR2 FQGNSA. In DNA, the CDR3 is TGTGCCAGCAGCTTAGGGCGGGAGAGGTACAATGAGCAGTTCTTC. Protein product: CASSLGRERYNEQFF.

The V gene is TRBV29-1, the J gene TRBJ1-2, with 7 bases aligning to TRBD1. The length of the CDR3 is 13 residues. Unmatched junction bases numbered 10, after V lost 8 bases and J lost 4 bases. CDR1 is SQVTM and CDR2 is ANQGSEA in the germline V gene. Here the CDR3 DNA reads TGCAGCACGCCTGGGGGACAGCCCTATGGCTACACCTTC. Translation: CSTPGGQPYGYTF. Variable domain in full (rest from reference TRBV29-1 and TRBJ1-2): SAVISQKPSRDICQRGTSLTIQCQVDSQVTMMFWYRQQPGQSLTLIATANQGSEATYESGFVIDKFPISRPNLTFSTLTVSNMSPEDSSIYLCSTPGGQPYGYTFGSGTRLTVV.

V gene TRBV5-5 combines with J gene TRBJ1-4, with unresolved D. Germline V gene data show CDR1 as SGHKS and CDR2 as YYEKEE (reference sequence). This CDR3 contains 13 residues. V was trimmed by 3 bases and J by 4 bases, leaving 7 bases between them. The CDR3 reads CASSSANNEKLFF. The CDR3 bases are TGTGCCAGCAGCTCGGCCAATAATGAAAAACTGTTTTTT.

The rearrangement uses TRBV4-3 and TRBJ1-6; D not certain. CDR3 length: 15 residues. The germline CDR1 and CDR2 sequences are LGHNA and YSLEER. V was cut by 1 base and J by 10 bases, with 14 bases left in between. The CDR3 loop is CASSQADIFDSPLHF. The CDR3 bases are TGCGCCAGCAGCCAAGCAGACATTTTTGACTCACCCCTCCACTTT.

The J gene is TRBJ2-7, the V gene TRBV9; 7 positions agree with TRBD1. Germline CDR1 SGDLS, CDR2 YYNGEE. The V segment lost 4 bases and the J segment 2 bases; nucleotides outside the gene matches: 12. This CDR3 comprises 16 residues. In DNA form, the CDR3 reads TGTGCCAGCAGCCCCCGAGGGGGCCTACCCCCCTACGAGCAGTACTTC. Encoded protein: CASSPRGGLPPYEQYF.

This rearrangement joins TRBV5-5 to TRBJ1-5; D might be TRBD1 (6 bases). Germline V CDR1 and CDR2: SGHKS, YYEKEE (reference sequence). The CDR3 has 14 residues. Trimming stripped 4 bases from V and 4 bases from J, with 12 bases between. CDR3 DNA sequence: TGTGCCAGCAGCATGGACAGAAGAAATCAGCCCCAGCATTTT. This translates into CASSMDRRNQPQHF.

The chain employs TRBV19 and TRBJ2-5; unclear D gene. The ends were cut back, 7 bases at V and 4 bases at J, with 16 bases in the middle. Germline values: CDR1 LNHDA, CDR2 SQIVND (reference sequence). This CDR3 contains 14 residues. The CDR3 loop is CASTSSWTGETQYF. In DNA, the CDR3 is TGTGCCAGTACTTCATCATGGACGGGAGAGACCCAGTACTTC. The variable domain in full, with the rest retrieved from reference TRBV19 and TRBJ2-5, is DGGITQSPKYLFRKEGQNVTLSCEQNLNHDAMYWYRQDPGQGLRLIYYSQIVNDFQKGDIAEGYSVSREKKESFPLTVTSAQKNPTAFYLCASTSSWTGETQYFGPGTRLLVL.

The chain has TRBV10-3 and TRBJ2-7; D not certain. The V end was cut by 5 bases, the J end by 2 bases, with 19 bases between. There are 16 residues in the CDR3. The germline CDR1 and CDR2 sequences are ENHRY and SYGVKD. As DNA, the CDR3 is TGTGCCATCAGTTTCAGCGACAACTATCTCCCCTACGAGCAGTACTTC. This codes for CAISFSDNYLPYEQYF.

The V call is TRBV2, the J call TRBJ2-7, with 9 bases matching TRBD1. Looked up from germline, CDR1 is SNHLY and CDR2 is FYNNEI. CDR3 size: 15 residues. The junction had 8 bases not matched to a gene; V was cut back by 1 base and J by 7 bases. The CDR3 is CASSEVDRGPREQYF. The CDR3 DNA reads TGTGCCAGCAGTGAAGTGGACAGGGGACCCCGGGAGCAGTACTTC.

The chain has TRBV2 and TRBJ2-1; D gene uncertain. The CDR3 totals 12 residues. The V gene's germline CDR1 is SNHLY and CDR2 FYNNEI. The V gene lost 1 base and the J gene lost 12 bases, with 10 bases spanning the gap. The CDR3 DNA follows: TGTGCCAGCAGTGAAGGGTCATCAGTGCAGTTCTTC. It encodes CASSEGSSVQFF.

The chain links TRBV6-1 to TRBJ2-7; possibly TRBD1 for D (5 bases). CDR1 is MNHNS and CDR2 is SASEGT in the germline V gene. Trimming removed 2 bases from V and 2 bases from J, with 13 bases in between. This CDR3 is 15 amino acids long. The CDR3 here is CASSESVTGTYEQYF. CDR3 nucleotides: TGTGCCAGCAGTGAATCGGTTACAGGAACCTACGAGCAGTACTTC.

The chain is built from TRBV5-1 and TRBJ2-7; 11 bases are shared with TRBD1. This CDR3 contains 15 residues. V lost 4 bases, J lost 2 bases, and 5 bases stayed unmatched. Germline CDR1 reads SGHRS; CDR2 reads YFSETQ. The CDR3 is CASSLGQGAAYEQYF. The CDR3 DNA follows: TGCGCCAGCAGCCTAGGACAGGGGGCGGCCTACGAGCAGTACTTC.

The J gene is TRBJ2-5, the V gene TRBV6-6; TRBD1 matches 7 bases. The CDR3 is 14 residues long. CDR1 MNHNY and CDR2 SVGAGI come from the germline V gene (reference sequence). The J segment lost 1 base and the V segment lost 4 bases, leaving 3 bases of the junction unmatched. This CDR3 reads CASSWGQLQETQYF. The CDR3 DNA follows: TGTGCCAGCAGTTGGGGACAGCTCCAAGAGACCCAGTACTTC.

This chain joins TRBV18 and TRBJ1-2; D is perhaps TRBD1 (5 bases). The germline gives CDR1 KGHSH, CDR2 LQKENI. This CDR3 has 14 amino acids. The V and J ends lost 1 base and 4 bases respectively, with 10 bases between them. The CDR3 here is CASSPRGDSYGYTF. The CDR3 DNA follows: TGTGCCAGCTCACCACGAGGAGACAGCTATGGCTACACCTTC.

Remarks on this clone: Other DNA sequences within the sample encode an identical CDR3. This chain joins TRBV5-1 and TRBJ2-5; TRBD2 matches at 12 bases. Germline CDR1 reads SGHRS; CDR2 reads YFSETQ. The CDR3 runs to 16 residues. With 0 bases clipped from V and 1 base from J, the junction kept 1 base outside the gene matches. The CDR3 coding sequence is TGCGCCAGCAGCTTGGGGGGACTAGCGGGCCAAGAGACCCAGTACTTC. Encoded protein: CASSLGGLAGQETQYF.